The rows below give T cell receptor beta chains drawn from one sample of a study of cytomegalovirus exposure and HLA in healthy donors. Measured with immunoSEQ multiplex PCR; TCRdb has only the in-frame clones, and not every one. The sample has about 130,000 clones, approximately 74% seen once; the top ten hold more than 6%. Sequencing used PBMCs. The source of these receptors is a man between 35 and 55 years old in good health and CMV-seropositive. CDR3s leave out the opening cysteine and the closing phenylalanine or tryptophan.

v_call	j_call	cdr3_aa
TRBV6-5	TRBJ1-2	ASSSYGQGESGYT
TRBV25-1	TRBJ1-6	ASSEMGGRGSPLH
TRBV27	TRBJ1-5	ASSLSHGQDPNQPQH
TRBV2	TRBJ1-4	ASEEGDEKLF
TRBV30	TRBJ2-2	AWSVHSGTGELF
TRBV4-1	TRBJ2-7	ASSPDSYEQY
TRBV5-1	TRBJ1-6	ASSLETAFNSPLH
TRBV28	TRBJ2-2	ASSPRLAGTGELF
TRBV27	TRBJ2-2	ASSHTGNTGELF
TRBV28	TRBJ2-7	ASLGTSQGRFSYEQY
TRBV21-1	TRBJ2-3	ASSTRTDTQY
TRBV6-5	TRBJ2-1	ASSYSGRGSEQF
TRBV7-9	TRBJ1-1	ASSLAGQGGEAF
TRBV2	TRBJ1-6	ASSSRDSYNSPLH
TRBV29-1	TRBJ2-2	SVEDQGYTGELF
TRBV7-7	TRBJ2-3	ASSAGTSGNTQY
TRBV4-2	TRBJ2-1	ASSQGGRRTYNEQF
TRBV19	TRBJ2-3	ASSQTSGGFNLGTDTQY
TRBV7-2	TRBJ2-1	ASSRIAGGNNEQF
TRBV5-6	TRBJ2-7	ASSLVSGRPPREQY
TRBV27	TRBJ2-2	ASSLGREGWTGELV
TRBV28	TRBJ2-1	ASSTNNRDRHNEQF
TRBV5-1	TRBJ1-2	ASSLGPRRQGTNYGYT
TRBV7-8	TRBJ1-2	ASSFRGDINFGYT
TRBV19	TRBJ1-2	ASSPRQGRGYT
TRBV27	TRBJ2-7	ASSLSGGGSYEQY
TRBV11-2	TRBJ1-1	ASSLSWGAEAF
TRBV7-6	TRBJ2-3	ASSLQSSGITDTQY
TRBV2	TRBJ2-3	ASSEVARVGDTQY
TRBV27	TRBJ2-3	ASSLAASGSAKY
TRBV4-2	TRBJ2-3	ASSQDRRGGFTDTQY
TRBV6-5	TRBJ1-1	ASRTTGRGTEAF
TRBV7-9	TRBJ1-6	ASSLSRVDSPLH
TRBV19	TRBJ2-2	ASSRDRQSTGELF
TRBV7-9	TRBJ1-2	ASSTRQPPGGYT
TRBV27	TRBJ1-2	ASSLSTGENGYT
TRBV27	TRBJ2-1	ASSLLVSGTYNEQF
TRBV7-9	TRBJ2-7	ASSTTWDRVGYEQY
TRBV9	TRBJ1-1	ASSAGQGGGAF
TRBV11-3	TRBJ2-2	ASSLGGGGANTGELF
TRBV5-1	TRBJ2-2	ASSRTQRENTGELF
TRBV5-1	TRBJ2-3	ASSHDGLSTDTQY
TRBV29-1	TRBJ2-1	SYEGTGAYNEQF
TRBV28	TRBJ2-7	ASTPDRIEQY
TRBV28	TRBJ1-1	ASGQFKTEAF
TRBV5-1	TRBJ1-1	ASSLVVGSTEAF